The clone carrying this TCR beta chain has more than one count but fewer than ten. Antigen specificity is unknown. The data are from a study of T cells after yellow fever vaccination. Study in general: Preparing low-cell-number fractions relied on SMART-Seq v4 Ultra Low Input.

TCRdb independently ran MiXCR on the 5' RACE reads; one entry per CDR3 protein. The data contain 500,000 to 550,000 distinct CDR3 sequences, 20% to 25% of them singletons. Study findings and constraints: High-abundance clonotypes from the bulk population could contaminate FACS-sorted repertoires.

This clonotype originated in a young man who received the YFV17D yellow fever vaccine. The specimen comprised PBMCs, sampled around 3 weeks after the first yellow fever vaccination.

The CDR3 protein is CASSPRLGGTEAFF. The CDR3 DNA reads TGTGCCAGCAGCCCCCGTCTTGGGGGCACTGAAGCTTTCTTT. The rearrangement links TRBV7-9 to TRBJ1-1; TRBD1 might be the D (5 bases). This CDR3 region has 14 residues. Between the trimmed V and J ends, which lost 5 bases and 4 bases, there was a span of 14 bases. The germline V gene encodes CDR1 SEHNR and CDR2 FQNEAQ (reference sequence).